Listed here are 32 T cell receptor beta chains from one sample, sequenced in a study of sequential checkpoint blockade in melanoma. Sequenced by immunoSEQ multiplex PCR; TCRdb stores in-frame clones only, minus some. The table records about 22,000 clones, about 82% of them present only once. As to treatment: randomized to nivolumab then ipilimumab (arm A) or the reverse (arm B). The sequences come from CD8+ T cells sorted from blood (inferred from file names), collected from a patient given nivolumab and ipilimumab in sequence. The receptors stem from a human donor with melanoma.

The V and J genes are TRBV14 and TRBJ2-7; 11 bases agree with TRBD2. CDR1 SGHDN and CDR2 FVKESK come from the germline V gene. V shed 4 bases and J 5 bases; nucleotides not matched to a gene: 7. The CDR3 contains 15 residues. CDR3 coding DNA: TGTGCCAGCAGCCCCCTACTAGCGGGAGTGAACGAGCAGTACTTC. As protein: CASSPLLAGVNEQYF.

This clone appeared once. The genes are TRBV19 and TRBJ2-1; maybe TRBD2 (5 bases). The V gene lost 3 bases and the J gene lost 8 bases, with 17 bases spanning the gap. The CDR3 sequence is 15 residues long. The V gene's germline CDR1 is LNHDA and CDR2 SQIVND (reference sequence). The CDR3 sequence: CASSIWQSRDYEQFF. For the CDR3, the DNA is TGTGCCAGTAGTATTTGGCAGTCCCGGGATTATGAGCAGTTCTTC.

This clone occurred once. V is TRBV5-6 and J is TRBJ2-3; D not resolved. Germline values: CDR1 SGHDT, CDR2 YYEEEE. The CDR3 runs to 16 residues. With 0 bases removed from V and 2 bases from J, the gap between germline ends came to 13 bases. DNA of the CDR3: TGTGCCAGCAGCTTGGGTATGACTGAATTCACAGATACGCAGTATTTT. Translation gives CASSLGMTEFTDTQYF.

The chain combines TRBV5-5 with TRBJ1-3, with no clear D. Trimming stripped 0 bases from V and 4 bases from J, with 11 bases between. The CDR3 contains 15 residues. The germline V gene encodes CDR1 SGHKS and CDR2 YYEKEE (reference sequence). CDR3 in amino acids: CASSLEPTPGNTIYF. The CDR3 DNA reads TGTGCCAGCAGCTTGGAACCAACACCCGGAAACACCATATATTTT.

The V gene is TRBV19, the J gene TRBJ2-1, with D unresolved. The CDR3 totals 15 residues. Germline V CDR1 and CDR2: LNHDA, SQIVND (reference sequence). The ends were cut back, 2 bases at V and 0 bases at J, with 8 bases in the middle. CDR3 DNA: TGTGCCAGTAGTATAACAGCTGACTCCTACAATGAGCAGTTCTTC. It yields the protein CASSITADSYNEQFF.

The rearrangement links TRBV14 to TRBJ2-3; 7 nucleotides agree with TRBD2. Germline V gene lookup returns CDR1 SGHDN and CDR2 FVKESK. CDR3 length equals 15 residues. Trimming took 1 base from V and 1 from J; bases not matched to a gene: 2. CDR3 in amino acids: CASSQGTSGTDTQYF. For the CDR3, the DNA is TGTGCCAGCAGCCAAGGAACTAGCGGCACAGATACGCAGTATTTT.

The chain employs TRBV30 and TRBJ1-1; D call uncertain. Germline CDR1 is GTSNPN and CDR2 is SVGIG (reference sequence). CDR3 length equals 13 residues. The V end lost 7 bases, the J end lost 0 bases, and 12 bases lay between the germline ends. The CDR3 coding sequence is TGTGCCTCCTACCTGGGCATGAACACTGAAGCTTTCTTT. The encoded protein is CASYLGMNTEAFF. The complete variable domain, with remaining parts taken from reference TRBV30 and TRBJ1-1, reads SQTIHQWPATLVQPVGSPLSLECTVEGTSNPNLYWYRQAAGRGLQLLFYSVGIGQISSEVPQNLSASRPQDRQFILSSKKLLLSDSGFYLCASYLGMNTEAFFGQGTRLTVV.

The V gene is TRBV4-1, the J gene TRBJ2-1, with 9 nucleotides matching TRBD2. With V trimmed by 1 base and J by 6 bases, 16 bases remained unmatched. The CDR3 covers 19 residues. Per the germline V gene, CDR1 is MGHRA and CDR2 is YSYEKL. CDR3 sequence: CASSQGIRGWRGGFNEQFF. The CDR3, as DNA: TGCGCCAGCAGCCAAGGAATCCGTGGCTGGCGGGGGGGGTTCAATGAGCAGTTCTTC.

This sequence joins TRBV7-2 and TRBJ1-5; 8 bases are a match to TRBD1. Germline V gives CDR1 SGHTA, CDR2 FQGNSA. Germline trimming cut 5 bases from V and 7 bases from J; bases unmatched to any gene: 10. The CDR3 spans 15 residues. CDR3 bases: TGTGCCAGCAGCCAAATCGGGGACAGGTGGCAGCCCCAGCATTTT. This codes for CASSQIGDRWQPQHF.

This rearrangement joins TRBV7-8 to TRBJ1-3, with D perhaps matching TRBD1 (5 bases). CDR1 and CDR2 from the germline V gene are SGHVS and FQNEAQ. The CDR3 loop spans 16 amino acids. V dropped 4 bases and J dropped 4 bases, with 17 bases sitting between them. The DNA for the CDR3 is TGTGCCAGCAGCTACCGACCGGGACTGCGGGGAAACACCATATATTTT. Residues: CASSYRPGLRGNTIYF. The variable domain in full, with the rest retrieved from reference TRBV7-8 and TRBJ1-3, is GAGVSQSPRYKVAKRGQDVALRCDPISGHVSLFWYQQALGQGPEFLTYFQNEAQLDKSGLPSDRFFAERPEGSVSTLKIQRTQQEDSAVYLCASSYRPGLRGNTIYFGEGSWLTVV.

The chain recombines TRBV4-1 with TRBJ1-5, with a possible D match to TRBD1 (5 bases). V lost 2 bases, J lost 0 bases, and 11 bases lay in between. The CDR3 runs to 16 residues. CDR1 is MGHRA and CDR2 is YSYEKL in the germline V gene. CDR3 residues: CASSQYRTHSNQPQHF. The CDR3 nucleotides read TGCGCCAGCAGCCAATACAGGACCCATAGCAATCAGCCCCAGCATTTT.

V gene TRBV14 combines with J gene TRBJ1-1; D unresolved. The CDR3 runs 13 residues. Germline-derived CDR1 and CDR2 are SGHDN and FVKESK. V was shortened by 5 bases and J by 11 bases, with 18 bases between the two germline ends. The CDR3 bases are TGTGCCAGCAGCTATACCGTTGTTGCAGTCGCTTTCTTT. Translated, it gives CASSYTVVAVAFF.

This chain uses TRBV10-3 with TRBJ1-2, with D possibly TRBD1 on 6 matching bases. Trimming pared 4 bases from V and 0 bases from J, leaving 9 bases between. The CDR3 length is 14 residues. From germline, CDR1 is ENHRY and CDR2 SYGVKD. The CDR3 DNA reads TGTGCCATCAGTGGCAGGGGCGCTAACTATGGCTACACCTTC. Translated: CAISGRGANYGYTF.

The CDR3 here is CASVETNTDTQYF. The CDR3 DNA is TGTGCCAGCGTTGAAACTAACACAGATACGCAGTATTTT. The gene calls are TRBV6-5 and TRBJ2-3, with no clear D. Trimming stripped 8 bases from V and 2 bases from J, with 11 bases between. The CDR3 totals 13 residues. From germline, CDR1 is MNHEY and CDR2 SVGAGI.

The chain carries TRBV28 and TRBJ1-5, with 8 bases identical to TRBD1. Germline CDR1 MDHEN, CDR2 SYDVKM. CDR3 length equals 16 residues. V dropped 3 bases and J dropped 3; count of bases not matched to a gene: 7. Written as DNA, the CDR3 is TGTGCCAGCAGTTTTCCGGGACAGGCTATCAATCAGCCCCAGCATTTT. This gives the protein CASSFPGQAINQPQHF. Full variable domain (remainder filled in from reference TRBV28 and TRBJ1-5): DVKVTQSSRYLVKRTGEKVFLECVQDMDHENMFWYRQDPGLGLRLIYFSYDVKMKEKGDIPEGYSVSREKKERFSLILESASTNQTSMYLCASSFPGQAINQPQHFGDGTRLSIL.

The rearrangement joins TRBV5-1 to TRBJ1-4, with a weak D call TRBD1 (5 bases). The V end was cut by 3 bases, the J end by 8 bases, with 11 bases between. CDR3 length equals 13 residues. CDR1 and CDR2 from the germline V gene are SGHRS and YFSETQ. As DNA, the CDR3 is TGCGCCAGCAGCTCGTCGGGGGGGGAAAAACTGTTTTTT. Its protein product is CASSSSGGEKLFF.

In regard to this clone: Other DNA sequences in this specimen translate into the identical CDR3. The CDR3 bases are TGTGCCAGTAGTATATGGGGGAGGCTCCCCTACGAGCAGTACTTC. It yields the protein CASSIWGRLPYEQYF. The chain is built from TRBV19 and TRBJ2-7, with D tentatively TRBD2 (6 bases). Germline V lookup: CDR1 LNHDA, CDR2 SQIVND (reference sequence). V lost 2 bases, J lost 2 bases, and 13 bases lay in between. The CDR3 is 15 residues long.

The CDR3 region is CASSHEQRSGYEQYF. For the CDR3, the DNA is TGCGCCAGCAGCCACGAACAGAGAAGTGGGTACGAGCAGTACTTC. The V and J genes are TRBV4-3 and TRBJ2-7; D not certain. Trimming shortened V by 3 bases and J by 4 bases, and 16 bases separated the two germline ends. The CDR3 is 15 residues long. The germline gives CDR1 LGHNA, CDR2 YSLEER.

This rearrangement joins TRBV5-4 to TRBJ2-3; the match to TRBD2 covers 7 bases. The CDR3 extends over 14 amino acids. V was clipped by 2 bases and J by 0 bases; unmatched bases: 0. Germline assignment: CDR1 SGHNT and CDR2 YYREEE (reference sequence). In nucleotides, the CDR3 is TGTGCCAGCAGCTTTAGCGGGAGCACAGATACGCAGTATTTT. This sequence encodes CASSFSGSTDTQYF.

This clone has just a few counts. The chain recombines TRBV7-8 with TRBJ2-7; D is perhaps TRBD1 (5 bases). V shed 5 bases and J shed 0 bases, with 8 bases lying between them. Germline V gives CDR1 SGHVS, CDR2 FQNEAQ. This CDR3 is built from 13 residues. The CDR3 sequence is CASSGDSSYEQYF. DNA of the CDR3: TGTGCCAGCAGCGGTGACAGCTCCTACGAGCAGTACTTC.

The table lists this clone with a count of one. The chain employs TRBV5-6 and TRBJ2-7; possible D gene TRBD2, 7 bases. CDR3 length equals 13 residues. The germline V gene has CDR1 SGHDT and CDR2 YYEEEE. The ends were cut back, 7 bases at V and 4 bases at J, with 15 bases in the middle. The DNA for the CDR3 is TGTGCCAGCCGGGGGGCACAGAGATACGAGCAGTACTTC. This codes for CASRGAQRYEQYF.

This chain links TRBV4-3 with TRBJ1-5; the D is unclear. CDR3 length: 15 amino acids. In germline, CDR1 is LGHNA, CDR2 YSLEER. The ends were cut back, 4 bases at V and 6 bases at J, with 16 bases in the middle. CDR3 sequence reads: CASSLVYVPTQPQHF. The CDR3 nucleotides read TGCGCCAGCAGCCTAGTTTACGTGCCTACTCAGCCCCAGCATTTT.

This clone was found a few times. The rearrangement links TRBV5-1 to TRBJ1-2; D is unclear. The V gene's germline CDR1 is SGHRS and CDR2 YFSETQ. The ends were cut back, 4 bases at V and 4 bases at J, with 5 bases in the middle. The CDR3 totals 11 residues. CDR3 loop: CASSAGYGYTF. The CDR3 DNA is TGCGCCAGCAGCGCGGGCTATGGCTACACCTTC. The complete variable domain, with remaining parts taken from reference TRBV5-1 and TRBJ1-2, reads KAGVTQTPRYLIKTRGQQVTLSCSPISGHRSVSWYQQTPGQGLQFLFEYFSETQRNKGNFPGRFSGRQFSNSRSEMNVSTLELGDSALYLCASSAGYGYTFGSGTRLTVV.

This clone was counted a single time. The rearrangement joins TRBV7-6 to TRBJ2-5; 12 positions agree with TRBD2. The V gene's germline CDR1 is SGHVS and CDR2 FNYEAQ. The CDR3 has 18 amino acids. The V and J ends lost 5 bases and 5 bases, in that order; junction bases with no gene match: 15. CDR3: CASSLVEVLAGGLETQYF. The CDR3 DNA reads TGTGCCAGCAGCCTAGTCGAGGTGCTAGCGGGGGGGTTGGAGACCCAGTACTTC.

The chain joins TRBV7-2 to TRBJ2-6; possibly TRBD1 for D (5 bases). V gave up 2 bases and J gave up 4 bases, with 18 bases separating them. The CDR3 runs 18 residues. From germline, CDR1 is SGHTA and CDR2 FQGNSA. The CDR3 reads CASSLMTIRGSGANVLTF. CDR3 nucleotides: TGTGCCAGCAGCTTAATGACCATTAGGGGTTCCGGGGCCAACGTCCTGACTTTC.

The chain joins TRBV4-3 to TRBJ2-7, with a possible D match to TRBD2 (6 bases). The germline gives CDR1 LGHNA, CDR2 YSLEER. With 4 bases removed from V and 0 bases from J, the gap between germline ends came to 13 bases. CDR3 size: 15 residues. CDR3 coding DNA: TGCGCCAGCAGCCTCAACTTGGACTACTCCTACGAGCAGTACTTC. It specifies CASSLNLDYSYEQYF.

V usage is TRBV7-9 and J usage is TRBJ2-1; D perhaps matches TRBD2 (6 bases). The germline V and J ends were trimmed by 11 bases and 10 bases, with 15 bases remaining between them. CDR1 SEHNR and CDR2 FQNEAQ come from the germline V gene (reference sequence). The CDR3 runs 11 residues. CDR3 nucleotide sequence: TGTGCCCCACAACTAGCATCCGAGCAGTTCTTC. It yields the protein CAPQLASEQFF.

CDR3 coding DNA: TGCGCCAGCAGCCAAGAGGACAGAGAAGCTTTCTTT. Protein product: CASSQEDREAFF. This rearrangement joins TRBV5-1 to TRBJ1-1; D perhaps matches TRBD1 (6 bases). Germline V CDR1 and CDR2: SGHRS, YFSETQ. Trimming removed 4 bases from V and 8 bases from J, with 12 bases in between. The CDR3 has 12 amino acids.

V gene TRBV9 combines with J gene TRBJ2-7; 10 bases match TRBD1. This CDR3 is 17 amino acids long. The germline CDR1 and CDR2 sequences are SGDLS and YYNGEE. The trim removed 4 bases at V and 6 bases at J, leaving 16 bases unmatched. The CDR3 is CASSPPQLGQGGSEQYF. The CDR3 nucleotides are TGTGCCAGCAGCCCCCCCCAACTAGGACAGGGGGGTTCCGAGCAGTACTTC.

The chain is built from TRBV28 and TRBJ2-1; 10 bases are a match to TRBD2. V lost 1 base and J lost 0; bases outside the gene matches: 3. CDR3 length: 17 residues. CDR1 is MDHEN, CDR2 SYDVKM, per germline. CDR3: CASSLLLAGSSYNEQFF. CDR3 nucleotide sequence: TGTGCCAGCAGTTTATTACTAGCGGGATCCTCCTACAATGAGCAGTTCTTC.

The chain uses TRBV5-1 and TRBJ2-7; 9 bases are a match to TRBD1. The CDR3 sequence is 15 residues long. The ends lost 4 bases at V and 4 bases at J; junction bases unmatched: 9. Germline lookup yields CDR1 SGHRS and CDR2 YFSETQ. As DNA, the CDR3 is TGCGCCAGCAGCACGGGTGGGGACAGGGTTTACGAGCAGTACTTC. Amino acids: CASSTGGDRVYEQYF.

This clone has just a few counts. This chain links TRBV13 with TRBJ2-7, with 8 positions matching TRBD1. Trimming removed 4 bases from V and 6 bases from J; junction bases left unmatched: 17. The CDR3 length is 17 residues. Germline CDR1 and CDR2: PRHDT and FYEKMQ (reference sequence). CDR3 amino acids: CASSSARARRQGPEQYF. The CDR3 bases are TGTGCCAGCAGCTCCGCCCGCGCTCGACGACAGGGGCCCGAGCAGTACTTC.